Listed below are T cell receptor beta chains from one sample, sequenced in a study of cytotoxic CD8 clonotypes in ibrutinib-treated CLL. The table came from immunoSEQ multiplex PCR; TCRdb's copy has only in-frame clones and leaves some out. Of some 58,000 clones detected, 71% appear once; the ten largest clones hold around 45%. The source was PBMCs, collected after 12 months of ibrutinib treatment. The source is a human donor with chronic lymphocytic leukemia. Each CDR3 is given with its conserved first and last residue. Fields, in order: V gene, CDR3 length, J gene, clone size, D gene, CDR3 protein, CDR3 DNA. A D gene is named only where the DNA matches it firmly. Rows may omit the clone size; those that give it use once, few, many or a size class.

v_gene: TRBV4-1; len: 17; j_gene: TRBJ2-1; abundance: once; d_gene: -; CDR3aa: CASSQDPGRRYYNEQFF; CDR3nt: TGCGCCAGCAGCCAAGATCCGGGCCGCCGCTACTACAATGAGCAGTTCTTC
v_gene: TRBV2; len: 13; j_gene: TRBJ1-3; abundance: -; d_gene: -; CDR3aa: CASRDTSGNTIYF; CDR3nt: TGTGCCAGCAGGGACACCTCTGGAAACACCATATATTTT
v_gene: TRBV12-2; len: 17; j_gene: TRBJ2-7; abundance: -; d_gene: -; CDR3aa: CASRFGLECRGPLEQYF; CDR3nt: TGTGCAAGTCGCTTTGGTCTCGAATGCAGGGGGCCCCTCGAGCAGTACTTC
v_gene: TRBV2; len: 16; j_gene: TRBJ2-7; abundance: -; d_gene: -; CDR3aa: CASSLRRTEPTYEQYF; CDR3nt: TGTGCCAGCAGTCTACGACGGACCGAACCTACCTACGAGCAGTACTTC
v_gene: TRBV30; len: 13; j_gene: TRBJ1-5; abundance: few; d_gene: -; CDR3aa: CAWTNSQGQPQHF; CDR3nt: TGTGCCTGGACCAACTCACAGGGTCAGCCCCAGCATTTT
v_gene: TRBV27; len: 18; j_gene: TRBJ2-6; abundance: few; d_gene: TRBD2; CDR3aa: CASSLRLAGDSGANVLTF; CDR3nt: TGTGCCAGCAGCCTGAGACTAGCGGGAGACTCTGGGGCCAACGTCCTGACTTTC
v_gene: TRBV5-1; len: 15; j_gene: TRBJ2-3; abundance: -; d_gene: TRBD2; CDR3aa: CASSFAGGNTDTQYF; CDR3nt: TGCGCCAGCAGCTTTGCGGGAGGAAACACAGATACGCAGTATTTT
v_gene: TRBV25-1; len: 15; j_gene: TRBJ2-1; abundance: -; d_gene: -; CDR3aa: CASSEWVQGSNEQFF; CDR3nt: TGTGCCAGCAGTGAATGGGTGCAGGGCTCGAATGAGCAGTTCTTC
v_gene: TRBV7-3; len: 18; j_gene: TRBJ2-5; abundance: -; d_gene: TRBD2; CDR3aa: CASSQGLAGTQGSETQYF; CDR3nt: TGTGCCAGCAGCCAAGGACTAGCGGGAACCCAAGGATCAGAGACCCAGTACTTC
v_gene: TRBV9; len: 15; j_gene: TRBJ2-1; abundance: few; d_gene: TRBD2; CDR3aa: CASSVGLAGDNEQFF; CDR3nt: TGTGCCAGCAGCGTGGGACTAGCGGGAGATAATGAGCAGTTCTTC
v_gene: TRBV2; len: 13; j_gene: TRBJ2-5; abundance: -; d_gene: -; CDR3aa: CASRAGTAETQYF; CDR3nt: TGTGCCAGCAGGGCGGGAACAGCGGAGACCCAGTACTTC
v_gene: TRBV4-3; len: 15; j_gene: TRBJ1-4; abundance: -; d_gene: -; CDR3aa: CASSQRGEGGEKLFF; CDR3nt: TGCGCCAGCAGCCAGCGAGGGGAAGGTGGTGAAAAACTGTTTTTT
v_gene: TRBV6-6; len: 16; j_gene: TRBJ1-4; abundance: -; d_gene: -; CDR3aa: CASSHTFGRGNEKLFF; CDR3nt: TGTGCCAGCAGCCACACCTTCGGGAGGGGGAATGAAAAACTGTTTTTT
v_gene: TRBV6-5; len: 14; j_gene: TRBJ1-5; abundance: once; d_gene: TRBD1; CDR3aa: CASSPGQFNQPQHF; CDR3nt: TGTGCCAGCAGTCCGGGACAGTTCAATCAGCCCCAGCATTTT
v_gene: TRBV30; len: 16; j_gene: TRBJ2-3; abundance: -; d_gene: -; CDR3aa: CAWTTGNVASTDTQYF; CDR3nt: TGTGCCTGGACCACCGGGAACGTGGCTAGCACAGATACGCAGTATTTT
v_gene: TRBV18; len: 10; j_gene: TRBJ1-1; abundance: few; d_gene: -; CDR3aa: CASAGTEAFF; CDR3nt: TGTGCCAGCGCTGGGACAGAAGCTTTCTTT
v_gene: TRBV11-2; len: 17; j_gene: TRBJ1-3; abundance: -; d_gene: -; CDR3aa: CASSLGVWGSAGNTIYF; CDR3nt: TGTGCCAGCAGCTTGGGAGTCTGGGGAAGTGCTGGAAACACCATATATTTT
v_gene: TRBV5-5; len: 16; j_gene: TRBJ1-2; abundance: -; d_gene: -; CDR3aa: CASSLAPTKDNYGYTF; CDR3nt: TGTGCCAGCAGCTTGGCGCCCACAAAGGACAACTATGGCTACACCTTC
v_gene: TRBV6-1; len: 15; j_gene: TRBJ2-5; abundance: -; d_gene: -; CDR3aa: CASSTGEPKLETQYF; CDR3nt: TGTGCCAGCAGCACGGGGGAGCCGAAGTTGGAGACCCAGTACTTC
v_gene: TRBV18; len: 15; j_gene: TRBJ2-5; abundance: -; d_gene: -; CDR3aa: CASSPLGTHGETQYF; CDR3nt: TGTGCCAGCTCACCACTAGGGACCCACGGAGAGACCCAGTACTTC
v_gene: TRBV30; len: 15; j_gene: TRBJ2-6; abundance: -; d_gene: -; CDR3aa: CAWSVLGSGANVLTF; CDR3nt: TGTGCCTGGAGTGTACTGGGTTCTGGGGCCAACGTCCTGACTTTC
v_gene: TRBV5-1; len: 16; j_gene: TRBJ2-6; abundance: -; d_gene: -; CDR3aa: CASSPTGKTGANVLTF; CDR3nt: TGCGCCAGCAGCCCGACAGGAAAGACTGGGGCCAACGTCCTGACTTTC
v_gene: TRBV7-3; len: 15; j_gene: TRBJ1-5; abundance: -; d_gene: TRBD1; CDR3aa: CASSFGQGGTQPQHF; CDR3nt: TGTGCCAGCAGCTTCGGACAGGGGGGAACTCAGCCCCAGCATTTT
v_gene: TRBV4-1; len: 13; j_gene: TRBJ2-3; abundance: -; d_gene: -; CDR3aa: CASSQWLADTQYF; CDR3nt: TGCGCCAGCAGCCAATGGTTGGCAGATACGCAGTATTTT
v_gene: TRBV19; len: 16; j_gene: TRBJ2-7; abundance: -; d_gene: TRBD2; CDR3aa: CASSIYAGGTSYEQYF; CDR3nt: TGTGCCAGTAGTATTTATGCGGGAGGAACCTCCTACGAGCAGTACTTC
v_gene: TRBV5-4; len: 13; j_gene: TRBJ2-3; abundance: few; d_gene: TRBD2; CDR3aa: CAWGLAVSDTQYF; CDR3nt: TGTGCCTGGGGACTAGCGGTTTCAGATACGCAGTATTTT
v_gene: TRBV18; len: 13; j_gene: TRBJ1-5; abundance: -; d_gene: -; CDR3aa: CASSLQRSEPQHF; CDR3nt: TGTGCCAGCTCACTACAACGGTCTGAGCCCCAGCATTTT
v_gene: TRBV6-1; len: 11; j_gene: TRBJ2-7; abundance: -; d_gene: -; CDR3aa: CASSGAYEQYF; CDR3nt: TGTGCCAGCAGTGGGGCCTACGAGCAGTACTTC
v_gene: TRBV6-5; len: 12; j_gene: TRBJ1-1; abundance: -; d_gene: -; CDR3aa: CASSRRGTEAFF; CDR3nt: TGTGCCAGCAGCCGGCGGGGCACTGAAGCTTTCTTT
v_gene: TRBV6-5; len: 16; j_gene: TRBJ1-6; abundance: -; d_gene: TRBD1; CDR3aa: CASSYSPGQGGSPLHF; CDR3nt: TGTGCCAGCAGTTACTCGCCTGGACAGGGGGGTTCACCCCTCCACTTT
v_gene: TRBV5-1; len: 18; j_gene: TRBJ2-7; abundance: -; d_gene: TRBD2; CDR3aa: CASSLVPPLAGGFYEQYF; CDR3nt: TGCGCCAGCAGCTTGGTGCCCCCTCTGGCGGGAGGTTTCTACGAGCAGTACTTC
v_gene: TRBV5-4; len: 12; j_gene: TRBJ2-7; abundance: -; d_gene: -; CDR3aa: CASSLALGEQYF; CDR3nt: TGTGCCAGCAGCTTGGCCCTGGGGGAGCAGTACTTC
v_gene: TRBV5-1; len: 14; j_gene: TRBJ2-7; abundance: -; d_gene: -; CDR3aa: CASRTGPTSYEQYF; CDR3nt: TGCGCCAGCAGAACAGGGCCCACTTCCTACGAGCAGTACTTC
v_gene: TRBV9; len: 13; j_gene: TRBJ2-3; abundance: once; d_gene: -; CDR3aa: CASSVLGADTQYF; CDR3nt: TGTGCCAGCAGCGTATTGGGGGCAGATACGCAGTATTTT
v_gene: TRBV4-2; len: 13; j_gene: TRBJ2-7; abundance: -; d_gene: -; CDR3aa: CASSQGSGYEQYF; CDR3nt: TGTGCCAGCAGCCAAGGGAGCGGCTACGAGCAGTACTTC
v_gene: TRBV6-1; len: 15; j_gene: TRBJ2-1; abundance: -; d_gene: -; CDR3aa: CASGLVGDWVHEQFF; CDR3nt: TGTGCCAGCGGATTGGTGGGGGACTGGGTCCATGAGCAGTTCTTC
v_gene: TRBV11-3; len: 16; j_gene: TRBJ2-2; abundance: -; d_gene: TRBD2; CDR3aa: CASSLDSGRNTGELFF; CDR3nt: TGTGCCAGCAGCTTAGATAGCGGGAGGAACACCGGGGAGCTGTTTTTT
v_gene: TRBV5-1; len: 17; j_gene: TRBJ2-6; abundance: -; d_gene: -; CDR3aa: CASSLTLQGLGANVLTF; CDR3nt: TGCGCCAGCAGCTTGACCTTACAGGGACTTGGGGCCAACGTCCTGACTTTC
v_gene: TRBV6-5; len: 14; j_gene: TRBJ1-2; abundance: -; d_gene: -; CDR3aa: CASSSSGTGYGYTF; CDR3nt: TGTGCCAGCAGTTCCTCTGGCACGGGCTATGGCTACACCTTC
v_gene: TRBV2; len: 13; j_gene: TRBJ1-5; abundance: -; d_gene: -; CDR3aa: CASSERGTQPQHF; CDR3nt: TGTGCCAGCAGTGAACGAGGAACCCAGCCCCAGCATTTT
v_gene: TRBV7-2; len: 13; j_gene: TRBJ1-2; abundance: -; d_gene: -; CDR3aa: CASSYRPSNGYTF; CDR3nt: TGTGCCAGCAGCTACCGGCCTTCAAATGGCTACACCTTC
v_gene: TRBV6-4; len: 14; j_gene: TRBJ2-3; abundance: -; d_gene: -; CDR3aa: CASSEDYHTDTQYF; CDR3nt: TGTGCCAGCAGTGAGGACTATCACACAGATACGCAGTATTTT
v_gene: TRBV10-3; len: 12; j_gene: TRBJ1-2; abundance: -; d_gene: -; CDR3aa: CAISESIMGYTF; CDR3nt: TGTGCCATCAGTGAGTCGATTATGGGCTACACCTTC
v_gene: TRBV19; len: 14; j_gene: TRBJ1-5; abundance: -; d_gene: -; CDR3aa: CASTNGGPSVPQHF; CDR3nt: TGTGCCAGTACGAACGGGGGCCCGAGTGTGCCCCAGCATTTT
v_gene: TRBV7-3; len: 15; j_gene: TRBJ2-2; abundance: -; d_gene: -; CDR3aa: CASSLTSLSTGELFF; CDR3nt: TGTGCCAGCAGCTTAACGTCGTTAAGCACCGGGGAGCTGTTTTTT
v_gene: TRBV4-2; len: 16; j_gene: TRBJ2-2; abundance: -; d_gene: TRBD2; CDR3aa: CASSQEGTRGSGELFF; CDR3nt: TGTGCCAGCAGCCAAGAGGGGACTAGGGGGTCCGGGGAGCTGTTTTTT
v_gene: TRBV11-2; len: 16; j_gene: TRBJ2-5; abundance: -; d_gene: TRBD1; CDR3aa: CASSPSTGGFRETQYF; CDR3nt: TGTGCCAGCAGCCCCTCTACAGGGGGATTTCGAGAGACCCAGTACTTC
v_gene: TRBV7-3; len: 13; j_gene: TRBJ2-3; abundance: few; d_gene: -; CDR3aa: CASSLLVTDTQYF; CDR3nt: TGTGCCAGCAGCCTACTTGTTACAGATACGCAGTATTTT
v_gene: TRBV6-1; len: 17; j_gene: TRBJ1-4; abundance: -; d_gene: -; CDR3aa: CASSVVQGAGEGEKLFF; CDR3nt: TGTGCCAGCAGTGTTGTGCAGGGCGCGGGTGAAGGAGAAAAACTGTTTTTT
v_gene: TRBV18; len: 16; j_gene: TRBJ2-3; abundance: -; d_gene: -; CDR3aa: CASSPPGVPSTDTQYF; CDR3nt: TGTGCCAGCTCACCGCCCGGGGTACCCAGCACAGATACGCAGTATTTT
v_gene: TRBV28; len: 12; j_gene: TRBJ1-1; abundance: -; d_gene: -; CDR3aa: CASSHRNTEAFF; CDR3nt: TGTGCCAGCAGTCATCGGAACACTGAAGCTTTCTTT
v_gene: TRBV9; len: 13; j_gene: TRBJ1-1; abundance: -; d_gene: TRBD1; CDR3aa: CASSVTGDSEAFF; CDR3nt: TGTGCCAGCAGCGTAACAGGGGATAGTGAAGCTTTCTTT
v_gene: TRBV27; len: 14; j_gene: TRBJ1-5; abundance: few; d_gene: -; CDR3aa: CASSLIIGNQPQHF; CDR3nt: TGTGCCAGCAGTTTAATCATAGGCAATCAGCCCCAGCATTTT
v_gene: TRBV9; len: 16; j_gene: TRBJ2-2; abundance: few; d_gene: -; CDR3aa: CASSLDERPPAGELFF; CDR3nt: TGTGCCAGCAGCTTAGACGAGCGGCCTCCGGCCGGGGAGCTGTTTTTT
v_gene: TRBV5-1; len: 14; j_gene: TRBJ2-1; abundance: -; d_gene: -; CDR3aa: CASSFGGTADEQFF; CDR3nt: TGCGCCAGCAGCTTCGGAGGGACAGCCGATGAGCAGTTCTTC
v_gene: TRBV13; len: 17; j_gene: TRBJ2-6; abundance: -; d_gene: TRBD1; CDR3aa: CASSKRTGGTGANVLTF; CDR3nt: TGTGCCAGCAGCAAGAGGACAGGGGGAACTGGGGCCAACGTCCTGACTTTC
v_gene: TRBV30; len: 13; j_gene: TRBJ2-7; abundance: -; d_gene: -; CDR3aa: CAWSNHRVDEQYF; CDR3nt: TGTGCCTGGAGTAATCACAGGGTTGATGAGCAGTACTTC